The 27 T cell receptor beta chains below all came from one sample that was sequenced in a study of low-dose radiotherapy and immunotherapy resistance in tumors. Alpha and beta chains were covered, as first-strand cDNA relied on TRAV- and TRBV-specific primers. The authors ran about 21 PCR cycles to amplify TCRs with a constant-region primer and V-primer adapter. From the reads, TCRdb called clonotypes with MiXCR, one entry per CDR3 protein. This table holds tens of thousands of distinct CDR3 sequences, approximately 17% found once. Sample time point: before trial treatment. Source: PBMCs, taken before treatment. Receptors were obtained from a male donor with prostate cancer.

Concerning this clonotype itself: A far larger clone differs by one base, so this is likely a read error. The chain combines TRBV6-2 or TRBV6-3 with TRBJ2-3; the D is unclear. V was pared by 5 bases and J by 13 bases, with 13 bases between. CDR1 is MNHEY and CDR2 is SVGEGT in the germline V gene. This CDR3 region has 11 residues. The CDR3 region is CASSNRRLEYF. DNA for the CDR3: TGTGCCAGCAGTAACCGGAGATTGGAGTATTTT.

There are many counts of this clonotype. This rearrangement joins TRBV5-6 to TRBJ2-1; D gene unclear. Deletions cut 1 base from V and 6 bases from J, with 14 bases between. Germline assignment: CDR1 SGHDT and CDR2 YYEEEE. The CDR3 is 15 residues long. The CDR3 loop is CASSLTQTGRNEQFF. CDR3 nucleotide sequence: TGTGCCAGCAGCTTGACTCAAACGGGCCGCAATGAGCAGTTCTTC.

About this clonotype: One base separates it from a far larger clone, so it is likely a read error. The chain employs TRBV4-3 and TRBJ2-7; D call uncertain. The CDR3 length is 13 residues. Germline V lookup: CDR1 LGHNA, CDR2 YSLEER. V was clipped by 5 bases and J by 0 bases, with 8 bases between them. The CDR3 is CASSCKDSYEQYF. CDR3 nucleotides: TGCGCCAGCAGCTGTAAGGACTCCTACGAGCAGTACTTC.

There are a few counts of this clonotype. This chain joins TRBV5-1 and TRBJ1-2; D is ambiguous. The CDR3 spans 12 residues. Trimming shortened V by 7 bases and J by 7 bases, and 14 bases separated the two germline ends. Germline V gives CDR1 SGHRS, CDR2 YFSETQ. The CDR3 sequence is CASRGRGPGYTF. Written as DNA, the CDR3 is TGCGCCAGCCGCGGACGTGGACCTGGCTACACCTTC.

This clonotype was observed many times. The rearrangement joins TRBV27 to TRBJ2-1; the match to TRBD1 covers 7 bases. The V and J ends lost 6 bases and 9 bases, in that order; junction bases with no gene match: 11. The CDR3 runs 14 residues. CDR1 is MNHEY and CDR2 is SMNVEV in the germline V gene (reference sequence). The CDR3 reads CASSLLDRAFEQFF. CDR3 sequence (DNA): TGTGCCAGCAGCCTACTAGACAGGGCTTTTGAGCAGTTCTTC.

In regard to this clonotype: Since a far larger clone is one base different, this is likely a read error. The chain joins TRBV6-2 or TRBV6-3 to TRBJ2-6, with 12 bases lining up with TRBD2. This CDR3 has 21 residues. CDR1 MNHEY and CDR2 SVGEGT come from the germline V gene. V lost 2 bases, J lost 4 bases, and 15 bases stayed unmatched. CDR3 loop: CASSYRGTSGLAGSGANVLTF. The DNA for the CDR3 is TGTGCCAGCAGTTACCGGGGAACATCGGGACTAGCGGGCTCGGGGGCCAACGTCCTGACTTTC.

This chain uses TRBV3-1 with TRBJ2-5; tentatively, D is TRBD1 (6 bases). Germline loops: CDR1 LGHDT, CDR2 YNNKEL (reference sequence). Trimming cost V 2 bases and J 4 bases, with 11 bases left between them. The CDR3 covers 14 residues. The DNA for the CDR3 is TGTGCCAGCAGCCAACAACAGGGACGAGAGACCCAGTACTTC. The encoded protein is CASSQQQGRETQYF.

With regard to this clonotype: It differs at one base from a far larger clone, so likely a read error. This chain joins TRBV5-4 and TRBJ2-7; D assignment may be TRBD1 or TRBD2 (5 bases each). Trimming took off 0 bases at V and 7 bases at J, with 14 bases between the two ends. Germline loops: CDR1 SGHNT, CDR2 YYREEE (reference sequence). CDR3 length equals 14 residues. CDR3 sequence reads: CASSLDAGSNEQYF. CDR3 DNA sequence: TGTGCCAGCAGCTTGGATGCAGGGAGCAATGAGCAGTACTTC.

This clonotype was counted many times. The J gene is TRBJ2-7, the V gene TRBV18, with a weak D call TRBD1 (6 bases). The CDR3 has 14 amino acids. Germline loops: CDR1 KGHSH, CDR2 LQKENI. Trimming removed 1 base from V and 3 bases from J, with 10 bases in between. The CDR3 DNA reads TGTGCCAGCTCACCACAAGGGACAAACTACGAGCAGTACTTC. This sequence encodes CASSPQGTNYEQYF.

Ten or more counts support this clonotype. The CDR3 DNA sequence: TGCAGCGTTGGAGAAGCAGGGCCCTATGGCTACACCTTC. Encoded protein: CSVGEAGPYGYTF. The chain recombines TRBV29-1 with TRBJ1-2, with a tentative D call TRBD1 (5 bases). Per the germline V gene, CDR1 is SQVTM and CDR2 is ANQGSEA. The CDR3 sequence is 13 residues long. V dropped 4 bases and J dropped 4 bases, with 13 bases sitting between them.

This clonotype showed up many times. The chain is built from TRBV28 and TRBJ2-3; 15 positions agree with TRBD2. CDR1 and CDR2 (germline): MDHEN, SYDVKM. The V gene end was trimmed by 1 base and the J gene end by 6 bases; junction bases not matched to a gene: 14. The CDR3 has 20 residues. CDR3 region: CASSLLNSGLAGGPADTQYF. In DNA form, the CDR3 reads TGTGCCAGCAGTTTATTGAACAGCGGACTAGCGGGAGGGCCCGCTGATACGCAGTATTTT.

This clonotype was picked up many times. The genes are TRBV20-1 and TRBJ1-4, with a weak D call TRBD1 (5 bases). Between the trimmed V and J ends, which lost 3 bases and 8 bases, there was a span of 19 bases. The CDR3 runs to 15 residues. CDR1 is DFQATT and CDR2 is SNEGSKA in the germline V gene (reference sequence). The CDR3 DNA follows: TGCAGTGCTAGGAAGGGGATCCGTGAAATGGAAAAACTGTTTTTT. Translated, it gives CSARKGIREMEKLFF.

A few counts support this clonotype. The V gene is TRBV25-1, the J gene TRBJ1-5, with 7 bases identical to TRBD1. The germline gives CDR1 MGHDK, CDR2 SYGVNS. The CDR3 extends over 15 amino acids. With 3 bases clipped from V and 7 bases from J, the junction kept 9 bases outside the gene matches. CDR3 amino acids: CASSEEGARGQPQHF. DNA of the CDR3: TGTGCCAGCAGTGAGGAGGGGGCGAGGGGGCAGCCCCAGCATTTT.

This clonotype occurred many times. V gene TRBV11-2 combines with J gene TRBJ2-2; TRBD1 might be the D (7 bases). This CDR3 has 15 residues. Trimming took off 3 bases at V and 4 bases at J, with 12 bases between the two ends. Germline values: CDR1 SGHAT, CDR2 FQNNGV. The CDR3 bases are TGTGCCAGCAGCTTGGAGGGGGCTCCCACCGGGGAGCTGTTTTTT. This sequence encodes CASSLEGAPTGELFF.

This clonotype appeared many times. The chain employs TRBV4-3 and TRBJ2-3; 11 bases align to TRBD2. The CDR3 is made up of 16 amino acids. Germline loops: CDR1 LGHNA, CDR2 YSLEER. The J segment lost 5 bases and the V segment lost 6 bases, leaving 10 bases of the junction unmatched. For the CDR3, the DNA is TGCGCCAGCAGGCCCGTATCGACTAGCGGGGTAGATACGCAGTATTTT. It encodes CASRPVSTSGVDTQYF.

The sample holds many counts of this clonotype. The chain joins TRBV3-1 to TRBJ1-2; possibly TRBD1 for D (5 bases). The CDR3 covers 14 residues. The ends were cut back, 4 bases at V and 8 bases at J, with 17 bases in the middle. The germline V gene has CDR1 LGHDT and CDR2 YNNKEL (reference sequence). The chain's CDR3 is CASSPYRGETGYTF. The DNA for the CDR3 is TGTGCCAGCAGCCCGTACCGGGGCGAAACGGGCTACACCTTC.

The table lists this clonotype with many counts. V usage is TRBV20-1 and J usage is TRBJ1-5, with D maybe TRBD1 (6 bases). V was shortened by 1 base and J by 0 bases, with 10 bases between the two germline ends. The CDR3 totals 15 residues. Per germline, CDR1 DFQATT and CDR2 SNEGSKA (reference sequence). The CDR3 spells CSARVTGNSNQPQHF. In nucleotides, the CDR3 is TGCAGTGCTAGAGTGACAGGAAATAGCAATCAGCCCCAGCATTTT.

This chain uses TRBV23-1 with TRBJ1-1, with D perhaps TRBD1 (5 bases). TRBV23-1 is known as an ORF, though its function is uncertain. The CDR3 is 14 residues long. V lost 6 bases, J lost 0 bases, and 11 bases lay in between. CDR3 sequence (DNA): TGCGCCAGCAGCGCGCGGACAATGAACACTGAAGCTTTCTTT. Its protein product is CASSARTMNTEAFF.

In regard to this clonotype: One junction end does not reproduce the germline sequence, and a read error may be involved. This chain uses TRBV20-1 with TRBJ2-2; D possibly corresponds to TRBD2 (6 bases). Germline values: CDR1 DFQATT, CDR2 SNEGSKA (reference sequence). The CDR3 totals 12 residues. The CDR3 loop is CSASRSTGGLFF. The CDR3 region has the DNA TGCAGTGCTTCCAGGAGCACCGGGGGGCTGTTTTTT.

This clonotype was counted many times. This rearrangement joins TRBV6-6 to TRBJ2-3; D is uncertain. The germline CDR1 and CDR2 sequences are MNHNY and SVGAGI (reference sequence). This CDR3 is built from 14 residues. Trimming left V 5 bases short and J 0 bases short, with 9 bases between. CDR3 protein: CASSPNWSTDTQYF. CDR3 in DNA: TGTGCCAGCAGTCCGAACTGGAGCACAGATACGCAGTATTTT.

This clonotype was seen many times. The chain links TRBV18 to TRBJ1-1, with D tentatively TRBD1 (5 bases). Per germline, CDR1 KGHSH and CDR2 LQKENI. This CDR3 comprises 13 residues. The germline V and J ends were trimmed by 5 bases and 1 base, with 8 bases remaining between them. This chain's CDR3 is CASSEGTNTEAFF. The CDR3, as DNA: TGTGCCAGCTCAGAGGGGACGAACACTGAAGCTTTCTTT.

Many counts were recorded for this clonotype. The chain has TRBV9 and TRBJ2-7; D is perhaps TRBD2 (6 bases). In germline, CDR1 is SGDLS, CDR2 YYNGEE. The V end was cut by 3 bases, the J end by 6 bases, with 7 bases between. There are 11 residues in the CDR3. CDR3 sequence: CASSAGGEQYF. The CDR3, as DNA: TGTGCCAGCAGCGCCGGGGGCGAGCAGTACTTC.

The chain couples TRBV3-1 to TRBJ2-1, with 7 bases aligning to TRBD2. This CDR3 region has 13 residues. Germline CDR1 reads LGHDT; CDR2 reads YNNKEL (reference sequence). The V segment lost 9 bases and the J segment 5 bases; nucleotides outside the gene matches: 7. The CDR3 here is CASHSGGDNEQFF. CDR3 DNA sequence: TGTGCCAGTCATTCGGGGGGTGACAATGAGCAGTTCTTC.

The sample holds a few counts of this clonotype. The J gene is TRBJ2-1, the V gene TRBV5-1, with 12 bases that match TRBD2. The length of the CDR3 is 15 residues. J gave up 10 bases and V 4 bases, and 9 bases lay outside the gene matches. From germline, CDR1 is SGHRS and CDR2 YFSETQ. The CDR3 loop is CASSRTSGGSVEQFF. CDR3 nucleotides: TGCGCCAGCAGCCGAACTAGCGGGGGGTCGGTCGAGCAGTTCTTC. The full variable domain, rest sourced from reference TRBV5-1 and TRBJ2-1, is KAGVTQTPRYLIKTRGQQVTLSCSPISGHRSVSWYQQTPGQGLQFLFEYFSETQRNKGNFPGRFSGRQFSNSRSEMNVSTLELGDSALYLCASSRTSGGSVEQFFGPGTRLTVL.

V gene TRBV20-1 combines with J gene TRBJ1-4; a weak D match, TRBD1 (5 bases). Trimming pared 0 bases from V and 7 bases from J, leaving 15 bases between. The CDR3 totals 15 residues. From germline, CDR1 is DFQATT and CDR2 SNEGSKA (reference sequence). Here the CDR3 reads CSARDYQGLGEKLFF. The CDR3 DNA sequence: TGCAGTGCTAGAGATTACCAGGGACTTGGTGAAAAACTGTTTTTT.

This clonotype was observed a handful of times. The V gene is TRBV30, the J gene TRBJ1-1; D call uncertain. The CDR3 contains 13 residues. Germline V lookup: CDR1 GTSNPN, CDR2 SVGIG (reference sequence). Deletions cut 0 bases from V and 1 base from J, with 6 bases between. CDR3 sequence reads: CAWSVTENTEAFF. DNA of the CDR3: TGTGCCTGGAGTGTAACAGAGAACACTGAAGCTTTCTTT.

This clonotype was detected ten times or more. This chain joins TRBV7-8 and TRBJ2-3; D ambiguous. The germline V gene encodes CDR1 SGHVS and CDR2 FQNEAQ. V was trimmed by 3 bases and J by 5 bases, leaving 6 bases between them. The CDR3 sequence is 12 residues long. CDR3 in DNA: TGTGCCAGCAGCTTCCAGCGAGATACGCAGTATTTT. It yields the protein CASSFQRDTQYF.